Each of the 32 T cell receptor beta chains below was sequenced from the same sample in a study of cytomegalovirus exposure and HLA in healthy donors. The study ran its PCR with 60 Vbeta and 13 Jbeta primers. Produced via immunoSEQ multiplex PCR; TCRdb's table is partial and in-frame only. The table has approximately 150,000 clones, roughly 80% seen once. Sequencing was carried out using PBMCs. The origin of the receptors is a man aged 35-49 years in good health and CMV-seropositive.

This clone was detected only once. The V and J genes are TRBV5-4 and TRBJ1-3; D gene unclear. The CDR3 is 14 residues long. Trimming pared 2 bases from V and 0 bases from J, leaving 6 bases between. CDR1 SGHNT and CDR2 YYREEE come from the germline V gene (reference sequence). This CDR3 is CASSFRDSGNTIYF. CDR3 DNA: TGTGCCAGCAGCTTCCGGGACTCTGGAAACACCATATATTTT. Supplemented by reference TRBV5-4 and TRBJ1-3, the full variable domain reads ETGVTQSPTHLIKTRGQQVTLRCSSQSGHNTVSWYQQALGQGPQFIFQYYREEENGRGNFPPRFSGLQFPNYSSELNVNALELDDSALYLCASSFRDSGNTIYFGEGSWLTVV.

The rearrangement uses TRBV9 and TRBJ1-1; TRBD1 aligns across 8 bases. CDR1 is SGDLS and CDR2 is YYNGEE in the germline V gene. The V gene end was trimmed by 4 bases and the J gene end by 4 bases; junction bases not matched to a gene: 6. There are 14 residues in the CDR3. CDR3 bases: TGTGCCAGCAGCACTAACAGGGGGGCCACTGAAGCTTTCTTT. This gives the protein CASSTNRGATEAFF.

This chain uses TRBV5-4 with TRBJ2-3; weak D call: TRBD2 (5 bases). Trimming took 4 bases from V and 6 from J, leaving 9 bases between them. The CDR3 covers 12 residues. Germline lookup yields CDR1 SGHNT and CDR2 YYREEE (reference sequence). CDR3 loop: CASSGIADTQYF. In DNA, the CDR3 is TGTGCCAGCAGCGGAATAGCGGATACGCAGTATTTT. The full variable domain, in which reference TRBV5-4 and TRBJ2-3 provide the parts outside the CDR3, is ETGVTQSPTHLIKTRGQQVTLRCSSQSGHNTVSWYQQALGQGPQFIFQYYREEENGRGNFPPRFSGLQFPNYSSELNVNALELDDSALYLCASSGIADTQYFGPGTRLTVL.

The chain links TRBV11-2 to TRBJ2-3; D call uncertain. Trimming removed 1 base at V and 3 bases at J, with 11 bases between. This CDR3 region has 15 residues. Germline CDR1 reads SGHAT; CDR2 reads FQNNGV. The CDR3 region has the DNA TGTGCCAGCAGCTTAGGGTCTCTTGCGACAGATACGCAGTATTTT. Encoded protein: CASSLGSLATDTQYF.

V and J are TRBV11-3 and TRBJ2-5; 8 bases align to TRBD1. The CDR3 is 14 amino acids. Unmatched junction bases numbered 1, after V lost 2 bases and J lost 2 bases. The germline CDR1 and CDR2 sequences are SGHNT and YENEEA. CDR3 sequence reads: CASSLNRGQETQYF. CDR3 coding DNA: TGTGCCAGCAGCTTAAACAGGGGGCAAGAGACCCAGTACTTC.

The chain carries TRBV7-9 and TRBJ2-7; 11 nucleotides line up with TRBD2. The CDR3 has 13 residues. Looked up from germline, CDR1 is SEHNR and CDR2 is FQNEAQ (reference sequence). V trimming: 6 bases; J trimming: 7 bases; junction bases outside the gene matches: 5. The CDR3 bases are TGTGCCAGCAGTCCACTAGCGGGAGTAGAGCAGTACTTC. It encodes CASSPLAGVEQYF.

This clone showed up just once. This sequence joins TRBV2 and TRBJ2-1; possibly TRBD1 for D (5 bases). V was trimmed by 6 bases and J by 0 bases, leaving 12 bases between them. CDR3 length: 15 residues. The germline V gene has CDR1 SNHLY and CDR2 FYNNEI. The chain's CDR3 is CASRMNTGSYNEQFF. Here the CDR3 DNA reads TGTGCCAGCAGGATGAACACAGGCTCCTACAATGAGCAGTTCTTC.

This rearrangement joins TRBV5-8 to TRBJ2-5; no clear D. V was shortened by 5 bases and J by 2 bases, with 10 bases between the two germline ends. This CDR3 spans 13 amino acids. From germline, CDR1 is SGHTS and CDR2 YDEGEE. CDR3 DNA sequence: TGTGCCAGCAGTTTTGACACGCAAGAGACCCAGTACTTC. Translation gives CASSFDTQETQYF. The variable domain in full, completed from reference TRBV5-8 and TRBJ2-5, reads EAGVTQSPTHLIKTRGQQATLRCSPISGHTSVYWYQQALGLGLQFLLWYDEGEERNRGNFPPRFSGRQFPNYSSELNVNALELEDSALYLCASSFDTQETQYFGPGTRLLVL.

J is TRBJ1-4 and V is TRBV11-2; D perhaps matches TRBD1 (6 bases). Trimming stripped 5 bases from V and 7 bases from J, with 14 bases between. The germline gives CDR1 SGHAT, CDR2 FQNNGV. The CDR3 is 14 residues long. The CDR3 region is CASSLGLGAEKLFF. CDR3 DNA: TGTGCCAGCAGCCTTGGTTTGGGGGCTGAAAAACTGTTTTTT.

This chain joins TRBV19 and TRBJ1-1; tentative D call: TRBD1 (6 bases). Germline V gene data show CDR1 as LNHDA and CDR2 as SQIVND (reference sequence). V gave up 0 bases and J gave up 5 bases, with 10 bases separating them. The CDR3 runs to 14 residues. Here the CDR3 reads CASSIDEGGTEAFF. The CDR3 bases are TGTGCCAGTAGTATAGATGAAGGGGGAACTGAAGCTTTCTTT.

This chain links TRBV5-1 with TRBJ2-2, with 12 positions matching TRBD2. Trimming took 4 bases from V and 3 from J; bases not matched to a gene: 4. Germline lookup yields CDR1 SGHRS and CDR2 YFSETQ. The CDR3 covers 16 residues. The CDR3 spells CASSRGTSGYTGELFF. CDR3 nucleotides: TGCGCCAGCAGCAGGGGGACTAGCGGGTACACCGGGGAGCTGTTTTTT. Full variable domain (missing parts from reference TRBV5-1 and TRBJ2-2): KAGVTQTPRYLIKTRGQQVTLSCSPISGHRSVSWYQQTPGQGLQFLFEYFSETQRNKGNFPGRFSGRQFSNSRSEMNVSTLELGDSALYLCASSRGTSGYTGELFFGEGSRLTVL.

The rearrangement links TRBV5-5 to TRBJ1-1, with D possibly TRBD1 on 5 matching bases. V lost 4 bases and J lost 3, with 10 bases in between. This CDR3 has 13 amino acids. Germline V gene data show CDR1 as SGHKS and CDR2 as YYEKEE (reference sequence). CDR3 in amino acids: CASSPDSDTEAFF. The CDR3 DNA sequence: TGTGCCAGCAGCCCAGACAGTGACACTGAAGCTTTCTTT.

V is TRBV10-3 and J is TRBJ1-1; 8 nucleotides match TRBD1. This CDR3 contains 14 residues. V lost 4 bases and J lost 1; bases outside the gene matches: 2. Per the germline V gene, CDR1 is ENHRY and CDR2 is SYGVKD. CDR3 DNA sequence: TGTGCCATCAGTGGTGGGACAGGGAACACTGAAGCTTTCTTT. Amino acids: CAISGGTGNTEAFF.

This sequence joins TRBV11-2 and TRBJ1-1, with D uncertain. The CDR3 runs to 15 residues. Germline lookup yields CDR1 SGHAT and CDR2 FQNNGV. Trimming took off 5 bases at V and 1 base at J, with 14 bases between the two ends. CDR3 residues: CASSPGRSSNTEAFF. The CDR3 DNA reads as TGTGCCAGCAGCCCTGGGCGCAGTTCGAACACTGAAGCTTTCTTT.

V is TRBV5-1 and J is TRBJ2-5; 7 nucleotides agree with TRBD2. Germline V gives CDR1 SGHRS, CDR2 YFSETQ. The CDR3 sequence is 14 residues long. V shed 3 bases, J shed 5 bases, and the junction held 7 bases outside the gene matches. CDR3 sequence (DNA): TGCGCCAGCAGCTCCTCCGGGCGGGGGGAGACCCAGTACTTC. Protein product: CASSSSGRGETQYF.

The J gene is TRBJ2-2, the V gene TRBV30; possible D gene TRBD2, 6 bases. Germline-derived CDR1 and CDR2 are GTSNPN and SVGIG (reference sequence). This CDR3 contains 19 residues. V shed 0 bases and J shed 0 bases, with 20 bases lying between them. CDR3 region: CAWSVFGTLEFANTGELFF. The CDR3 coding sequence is TGTGCCTGGAGTGTATTTGGGACTCTCGAGTTCGCGAACACCGGGGAGCTGTTTTTT.

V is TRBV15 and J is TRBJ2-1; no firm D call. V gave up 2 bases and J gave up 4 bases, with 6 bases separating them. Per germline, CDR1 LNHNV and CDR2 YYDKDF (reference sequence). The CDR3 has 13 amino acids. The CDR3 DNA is TGTGCCACCAGCAGAAGCTGGTACAATGAGCAGTTCTTC. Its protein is CATSRSWYNEQFF.

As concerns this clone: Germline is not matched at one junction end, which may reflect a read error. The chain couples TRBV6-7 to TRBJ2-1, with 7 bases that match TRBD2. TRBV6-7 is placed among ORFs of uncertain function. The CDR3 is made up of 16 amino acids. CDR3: CARIRLAWYSPNQQFF. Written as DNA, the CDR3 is TGTGCCAGGATTAGACTAGCATGGTATTCCCCCAATCAGCAGTTCTTC.

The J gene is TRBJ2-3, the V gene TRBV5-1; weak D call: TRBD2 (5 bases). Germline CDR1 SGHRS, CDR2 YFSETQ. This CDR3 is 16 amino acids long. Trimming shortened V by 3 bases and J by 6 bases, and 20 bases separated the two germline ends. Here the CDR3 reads CASSSNGLGYGDTQYF. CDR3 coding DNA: TGCGCCAGCAGCTCAAACGGACTGGGTTACGGGGATACGCAGTATTTT.

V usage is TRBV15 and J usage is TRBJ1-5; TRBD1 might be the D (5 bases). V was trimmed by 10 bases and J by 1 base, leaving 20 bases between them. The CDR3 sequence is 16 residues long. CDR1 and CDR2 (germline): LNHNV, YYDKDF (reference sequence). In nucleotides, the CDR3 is TGTGCCATCCCCGTTCGGGGGACCGGGAGCAATCAGCCCCAGCATTTT. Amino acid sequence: CAIPVRGTGSNQPQHF.

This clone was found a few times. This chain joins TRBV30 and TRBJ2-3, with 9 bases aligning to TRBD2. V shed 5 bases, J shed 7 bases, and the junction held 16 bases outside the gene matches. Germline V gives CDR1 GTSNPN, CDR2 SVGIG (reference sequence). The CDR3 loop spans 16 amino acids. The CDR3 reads CAWEPLIAGAGNTQYF. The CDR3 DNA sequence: TGTGCCTGGGAGCCCCTGATAGCGGGAGCTGGAAATACGCAGTATTTT.

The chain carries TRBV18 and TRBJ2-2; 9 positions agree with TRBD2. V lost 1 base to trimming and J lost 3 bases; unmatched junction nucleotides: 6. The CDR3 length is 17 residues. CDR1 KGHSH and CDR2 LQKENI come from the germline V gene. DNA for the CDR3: TGTGCCAGCTCACCACGGGTAGCGGGAGTAGACACCGGGGAGCTGTTTTTT. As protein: CASSPRVAGVDTGELFF. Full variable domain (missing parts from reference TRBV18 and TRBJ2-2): NAGVMQNPRHLVRRRGQEARLRCSPMKGHSHVYWYRQLPEEGLKFMVYLQKENIIDESGMPKERFSAEFPKEGPSILRIQQVVRGDSAAYFCASSPRVAGVDTGELFFGEGSRLTVL.

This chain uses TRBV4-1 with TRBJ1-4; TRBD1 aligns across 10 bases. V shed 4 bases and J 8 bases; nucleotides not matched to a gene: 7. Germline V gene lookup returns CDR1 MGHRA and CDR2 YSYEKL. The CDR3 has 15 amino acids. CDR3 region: CASSLAGTGAEKLFF. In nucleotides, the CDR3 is TGCGCCAGCAGCCTTGCCGGGACAGGGGCGGAAAAACTGTTTTTT.

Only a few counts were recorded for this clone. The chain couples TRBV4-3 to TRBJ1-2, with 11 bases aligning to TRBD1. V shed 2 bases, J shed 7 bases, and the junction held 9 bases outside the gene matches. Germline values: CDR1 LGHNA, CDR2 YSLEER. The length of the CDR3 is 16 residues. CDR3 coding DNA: TGCGCCAGCAGCCAAATCCCTGGACAGGGGGCCGTTGGCTACACCTTC. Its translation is CASSQIPGQGAVGYTF.

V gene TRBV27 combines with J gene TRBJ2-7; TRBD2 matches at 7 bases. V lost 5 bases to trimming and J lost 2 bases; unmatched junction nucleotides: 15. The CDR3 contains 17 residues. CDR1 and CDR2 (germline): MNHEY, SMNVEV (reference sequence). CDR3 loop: CASSPRTRWVPTYEQYF. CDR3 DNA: TGTGCCAGCAGTCCAAGGACTAGATGGGTTCCCACCTACGAGCAGTACTTC.

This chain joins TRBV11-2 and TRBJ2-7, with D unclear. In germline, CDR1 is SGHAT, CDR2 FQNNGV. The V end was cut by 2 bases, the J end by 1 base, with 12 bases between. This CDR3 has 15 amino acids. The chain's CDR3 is CASSLSSGGSYEQYF. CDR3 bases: TGTGCCAGCAGCTTAAGCTCCGGCGGTTCCTACGAGCAGTACTTC.

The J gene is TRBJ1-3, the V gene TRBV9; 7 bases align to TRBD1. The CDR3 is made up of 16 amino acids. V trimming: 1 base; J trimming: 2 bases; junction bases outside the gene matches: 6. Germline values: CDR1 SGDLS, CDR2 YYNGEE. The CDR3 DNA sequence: TGTGCCAGCAGCGTATACTCAGGGGGAGCTGGAAACACCATATATTTT. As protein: CASSVYSGGAGNTIYF. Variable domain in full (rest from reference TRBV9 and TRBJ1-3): DSGVTQTPKHLITATGQRVTLRCSPRSGDLSVYWYQQSLDQGLQFLIQYYNGEERAKGNILERFSAQQFPDLHSELNLSSLELGDSALYFCASSVYSGGAGNTIYFGEGSWLTVV.

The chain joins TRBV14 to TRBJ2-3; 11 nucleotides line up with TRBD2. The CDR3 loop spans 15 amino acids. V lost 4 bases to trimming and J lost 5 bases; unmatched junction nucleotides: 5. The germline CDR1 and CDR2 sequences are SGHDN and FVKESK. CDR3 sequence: CASSPLLAGGDTQYF. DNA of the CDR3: TGTGCCAGCAGCCCTCTCCTAGCGGGGGGAGATACGCAGTATTTT.

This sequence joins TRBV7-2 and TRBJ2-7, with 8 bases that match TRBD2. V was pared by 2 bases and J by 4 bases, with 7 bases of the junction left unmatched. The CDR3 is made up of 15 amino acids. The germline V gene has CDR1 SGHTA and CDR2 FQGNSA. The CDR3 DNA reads TGTGCCAGCAGCTTAAGCGGGAGAGGGCGTTACGAGCAGTACTTC. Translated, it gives CASSLSGRGRYEQYF.

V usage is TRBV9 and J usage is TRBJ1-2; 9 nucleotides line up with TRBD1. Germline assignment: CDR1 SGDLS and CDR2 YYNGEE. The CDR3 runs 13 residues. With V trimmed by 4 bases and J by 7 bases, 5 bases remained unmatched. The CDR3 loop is CASSSQGARGYTF. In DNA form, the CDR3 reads TGTGCCAGCAGCTCACAGGGGGCGCGTGGCTACACCTTC.

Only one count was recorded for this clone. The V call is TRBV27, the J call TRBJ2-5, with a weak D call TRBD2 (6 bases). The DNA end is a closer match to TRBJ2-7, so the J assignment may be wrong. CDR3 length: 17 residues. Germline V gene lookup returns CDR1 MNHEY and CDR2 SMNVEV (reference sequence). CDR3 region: CASSPIARGKRIGEQYF. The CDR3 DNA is TGTGCCAGCAGTCCTATAGCGCGGGGAAAGAGGATTGGCGAGCAGTACTTC.

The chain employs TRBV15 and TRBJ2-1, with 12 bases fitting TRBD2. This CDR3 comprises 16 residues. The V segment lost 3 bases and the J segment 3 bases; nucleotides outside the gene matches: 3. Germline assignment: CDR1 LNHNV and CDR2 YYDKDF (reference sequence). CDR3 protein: CATSRRGLAGYNEQFF. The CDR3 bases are TGTGCCACCAGCAGGAGGGGACTAGCGGGCTACAATGAGCAGTTCTTC.